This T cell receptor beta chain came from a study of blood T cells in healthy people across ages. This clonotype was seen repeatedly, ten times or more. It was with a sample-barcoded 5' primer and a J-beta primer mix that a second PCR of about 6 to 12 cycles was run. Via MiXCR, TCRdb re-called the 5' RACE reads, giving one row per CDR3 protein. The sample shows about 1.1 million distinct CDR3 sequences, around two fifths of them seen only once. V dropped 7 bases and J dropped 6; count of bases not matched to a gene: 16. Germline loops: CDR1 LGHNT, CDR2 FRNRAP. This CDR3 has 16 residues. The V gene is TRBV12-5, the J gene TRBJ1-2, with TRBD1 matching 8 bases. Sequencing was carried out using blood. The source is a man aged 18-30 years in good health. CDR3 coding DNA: TGTGCTAGTGCCTTAATATTGACAGGGGATAGGAATGGCTACACCTTC. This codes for CASALILTGDRNGYTF.